These 15 T cell receptor beta chains share one sample of origin, sequenced in a study of T cell responses to AZD1222 COVID-19 vaccine. Clones were sequenced by immunoSEQ multiplex PCR, and TCRdb holds only the in-frame ones, with some missing. Of over 150,000 clones listed, approximately 87% were seen once; the top ten hold 5.5%. The source material was peripheral blood, sampled on day 0 of MenACWY control vaccination. These receptors all stem from an adult in good health.

This chain links TRBV2 with TRBJ2-2; D is unclear. Germline CDR1 is SNHLY and CDR2 is FYNNEI. Deletions cut 2 bases from V and 0 bases from J, with 7 bases between. The CDR3 is made up of 15 amino acids. CDR3 sequence (DNA): TGTGCCAGCAGTGAAAAGGGCGCGAACACCGGGGAGCTGTTTTTT. Translation gives CASSEKGANTGELFF.

The gene calls are TRBV19 and TRBJ1-2; unclear D gene. The CDR3 has 15 residues. Germline CDR1 is LNHDA and CDR2 is SQIVND (reference sequence). Trimming removed 3 bases at V and 4 bases at J, with 15 bases between. CDR3 DNA sequence: TGTGCCAGTAGTATGGGTTCGACCGTGTTCTATGGCTACACCTTC. It encodes CASSMGSTVFYGYTF.

The sample holds a few counts of this clone. DNA of the CDR3: TGTGCCAGCAGCCAGAGGGAACAGGGAAACACCATATATTTT. Protein: CASSQREQGNTIYF. The chain uses TRBV3-1 (or the pseudogene TRBV3-2) and TRBJ1-3; D remains ambiguous. The CDR3 totals 14 residues. V was shortened by 3 bases and J by 4 bases, with 10 bases between the two germline ends. The germline gives CDR1 LGHDT, CDR2 YNNKEL (reference sequence).

This sequence joins TRBV6-5 and TRBJ1-2; 7 bases align to TRBD1. This CDR3 is built from 12 residues. J lost 5 bases, V lost 7 bases, and 4 bases had no gene match. The V gene's germline CDR1 is MNHEY and CDR2 SVGAGI. For the CDR3, the DNA is TGTGCCAGCACCCGGGACAGTTATGGCTACACCTTC. This translates into CASTRDSYGYTF.

The genes are TRBV5-6 and TRBJ1-3; D is perhaps TRBD1 (6 bases). This CDR3 is 15 amino acids long. CDR1 is SGHDT and CDR2 is YYEEEE in the germline V gene. Trimming took 7 bases from V and 0 from J, leaving 14 bases between them. The CDR3 DNA sequence: TGTGCCAGCCACAGGGACCTAAGCTCTGGAAACACCATATATTTT. Protein product: CASHRDLSSGNTIYF.

This chain joins TRBV7-8 and TRBJ2-3; TRBD2 matches 14 bases. V gave up 5 bases and J gave up 6 bases; unmatched junction bases: 7. The germline CDR1 and CDR2 sequences are SGHVS and FQNEAQ. This CDR3 spans 16 amino acids. In DNA, the CDR3 is TGTGCCAGCAGCGGGCGACTAGCGGGGGGGCGGGATACGCAGTATTTT. It translates to CASSGRLAGGRDTQYF.

The V and J genes are TRBV2 and TRBJ2-7, with D unresolved. The CDR3 is 13 residues long. Germline lookup yields CDR1 SNHLY and CDR2 FYNNEI. V lost 7 bases to trimming and J lost 4 bases, with 14 bases between them. The CDR3 protein is CASNEFSSYEQYF. CDR3 nucleotides: TGTGCCAGCAATGAGTTCAGTTCTTACGAGCAGTACTTC.

On this clone itself: Other DNA sequences from this sample encode an identical CDR3 as well. The chain joins TRBV24-1 to TRBJ1-1; the D is unclear. V was shortened by 5 bases and J by 1 base, with 7 bases between the two germline ends. CDR1 and CDR2 from the germline V gene are KGHDR and SFDVKD. The CDR3 contains 13 residues. Written as DNA, the CDR3 is TGTGCCACCAGTGGGCAGCCGAACACTGAAGCTTTCTTT. This codes for CATSGQPNTEAFF.

V gene TRBV4-2 combines with J gene TRBJ1-4; 8 nucleotides line up with TRBD1. The V gene's germline CDR1 is LGHNA and CDR2 YNFKEQ. This CDR3 spans 16 amino acids. Trimming cost V 1 base and J 6 bases; bases outside gene matches: 7. DNA for the CDR3: TGTGCCAGCAGCCAAGCCGACAGGGGAATGGATGAAAAACTGTTTTTT. Translated: CASSQADRGMDEKLFF.

V gene TRBV10-3 combines with J gene TRBJ1-1; tentative D call: TRBD1 (6 bases). CDR1 and CDR2 (germline): ENHRY, SYGVKD. V was shortened by 6 bases and J by 7 bases, with 15 bases between the two germline ends. The CDR3 covers 13 residues. CDR3 region: CAIRVTGQDEAFF. The DNA for the CDR3 is TGTGCCATCAGAGTAACAGGGCAGGATGAAGCTTTCTTT.

The chain combines TRBV29-1 with TRBJ1-2, with D unclear. Trimming pared 6 bases from V and 1 base from J, leaving 12 bases between. Germline CDR1 is SQVTM and CDR2 is ANQGSEA. The CDR3 spans 13 residues. CDR3 sequence: CSVWAGDNYGYTF. The CDR3 bases are TGCAGCGTATGGGCCGGGGATAACTATGGCTACACCTTC.

V gene TRBV3-1 (or the pseudogene TRBV3-2) combines with J gene TRBJ2-5; D remains ambiguous. The ends were cut back, 3 bases at V and 5 bases at J, with 7 bases in the middle. The CDR3 sequence is 12 residues long. From germline, CDR1 is LGHDT and CDR2 YNNKEL (reference sequence). The CDR3 sequence is CASSHRGETQYF. The CDR3 DNA reads TGTGCCAGCAGCCATCGTGGGGAGACCCAGTACTTC.

Only one count was recorded for this clone. The CDR3 loop reads CASSNLRQGQSGYTF. Written as DNA, the CDR3 is TGTGCCAGTAGCAATCTTCGACAGGGTCAGAGTGGCTACACCTTC. V is TRBV19 and J is TRBJ1-2; 7 nucleotides align to TRBD1. The CDR3 loop spans 15 amino acids. Germline V gene data show CDR1 as LNHDA and CDR2 as SQIVND (reference sequence). The J segment lost 7 bases and the V segment lost 6 bases, leaving 14 bases of the junction unmatched.

This chain uses TRBV19 with TRBJ2-7; 10 bases map to TRBD1. V gave up 5 bases and J gave up 5 bases; unmatched junction bases: 6. The CDR3 totals 14 residues. Germline assignment: CDR1 LNHDA and CDR2 SQIVND (reference sequence). CDR3 sequence (DNA): TGTGCCAGTAGTGAACGACAGGGGGCGGACGAGCAGTACTTC. Its translation: CASSERQGADEQYF. The full variable domain, in which reference TRBV19 and TRBJ2-7 provide the parts outside the CDR3, is DGGITQSPKYLFRKEGQNVTLSCEQNLNHDAMYWYRQDPGQGLRLIYYSQIVNDFQKGDIAEGYSVSREKKESFPLTVTSAQKNPTAFYLCASSERQGADEQYFGPGTRLTVT.

This clone occurred once. J is TRBJ1-5 and V is TRBV19; no clear D gene. Trimming took 4 bases from V and 4 from J, leaving 8 bases between them. The CDR3 consists of 13 residues. CDR1 LNHDA and CDR2 SQIVND come from the germline V gene (reference sequence). Here the CDR3 DNA reads TGTGCCAGTAGTACTCGGACGAATCAGCCCCAGCATTTT. Its protein is CASSTRTNQPQHF. The variable domain in full, with the rest retrieved from reference TRBV19 and TRBJ1-5, is DGGITQSPKYLFRKEGQNVTLSCEQNLNHDAMYWYRQDPGQGLRLIYYSQIVNDFQKGDIAEGYSVSREKKESFPLTVTSAQKNPTAFYLCASSTRTNQPQHFGDGTRLSIL.